These 29 T cell receptor beta chains originate from one sample sequenced in a study of blood T cell repertoires in COVID-19. Assay: immunoSEQ multiplex PCR; the TCRdb copy retains only in-frame clones and omits some. This table has thousands of clones, 75% to 90% appearing once. Material: peripheral blood. These receptors were obtained from a human donor in a cohort sampled during active COVID-19.

DNA of the CDR3: TGTGCCAGCAGCTCTACACGACAGAGCAGCTCCTATAATTCACCCCTCCACTTT. This codes for CASSSTRQSSSYNSPLHF. J is TRBJ1-6 and V is TRBV11-2, with a tentative D call TRBD1 (5 bases). The CDR3 is made up of 18 amino acids. The germline gives CDR1 SGHAT, CDR2 FQNNGV. V shed 4 bases and J shed 0 bases, with 16 bases lying between them.

The gene calls are TRBV20-1 and TRBJ2-1, with 8 bases fitting TRBD2. The V segment lost 3 bases and the J segment 7 bases; nucleotides outside the gene matches: 8. Per germline, CDR1 DFQATT and CDR2 SNEGSKA (reference sequence). The CDR3 has 14 amino acids. CDR3 coding DNA: TGCAGTGCTAGTCCCGGGACTAGTGGTAATGAGCAGTTCTTC. Translation gives CSASPGTSGNEQFF.

This clone has just one count. CDR3 in DNA: TGTGCCAGCAGCCAATCGAGGGCTAGTACCTACAATGAGCAGTTCTTC. Translating it yields CASSQSRASTYNEQFF. The chain joins TRBV16 to TRBJ2-1, with TRBD2 as a possible D gene (5 bases). V lost 0 bases and J lost 2, with 11 bases in between. Germline V lookup: CDR1 KGHSY, CDR2 FQNENV. The CDR3 extends over 16 amino acids.

DNA for the CDR3: TGCAGCGTTCCGACAGGGGGCCCTGGCTACACCTTC. Translating gives CSVPTGGPGYTF. V gene TRBV29-1 combines with J gene TRBJ1-2; TRBD1 aligns across 10 bases. The CDR3 consists of 12 residues. CDR1 and CDR2 (germline): SQVTM, ANQGSEA. J was trimmed by 7 bases and V by 5 bases; bases with no gene match: 4.

V usage is TRBV15 and J usage is TRBJ2-5, with a tentative D call TRBD2 (5 bases). The V gene's germline CDR1 is LNHNV and CDR2 YYDKDF (reference sequence). With 6 bases removed from V and 0 bases from J, the gap between germline ends came to 8 bases. The CDR3 runs to 13 residues. The CDR3 protein is CATRDWDQETQYF. CDR3 bases: TGTGCCACCAGGGACTGGGACCAAGAGACCCAGTACTTC.

Here the CDR3 DNA reads TGCGCCAGCAGCTTTGGTGCAGGGTCAGATACGCAGTATTTT. The encoded protein is CASSFGAGSDTQYF. The chain combines TRBV5-1 with TRBJ2-3, with D possibly being TRBD1 (5 bases). There are 14 residues in the CDR3. CDR1 is SGHRS and CDR2 is YFSETQ in the germline V gene. The V end lost 2 bases, the J end lost 4 bases, and 11 bases lay between the germline ends.

The rearrangement links TRBV29-1 to TRBJ2-7; D unclear. The germline CDR1 and CDR2 sequences are SQVTM and ANQGSEA. This CDR3 has 11 residues. Trimming shortened V by 5 bases and J by 0 bases, and 5 bases separated the two germline ends. The CDR3 coding sequence is TGCAGCGTTTCTAGCTCCTACGAGCAGTACTTC. It specifies CSVSSSYEQYF.

DNA of the CDR3: TGCGCCAGCAGCCAAGTCCCGGGGTCGAATGAAAAACTGTTTTTT. Translation gives CASSQVPGSNEKLFF. The chain uses TRBV4-1 and TRBJ1-4; no firm D call. This CDR3 spans 15 amino acids. Germline lookup yields CDR1 MGHRA and CDR2 YSYEKL. Trimming removed 1 base from V and 5 bases from J, with 11 bases in between.

The rearrangement links TRBV5-1 to TRBJ2-7, with D unclear. Per germline, CDR1 SGHRS and CDR2 YFSETQ. The CDR3 is made up of 13 amino acids. Trimming took off 1 base at V and 2 bases at J, with 7 bases between the two ends. This CDR3 reads CASSLTGTYEQYF. CDR3 coding DNA: TGCGCCAGCAGCTTGACTGGTACCTACGAGCAGTACTTC.

The chain employs TRBV15 and TRBJ1-4; 7 nucleotides match TRBD1. The CDR3 extends over 15 amino acids. With 5 bases clipped from V and 5 bases from J, the junction kept 8 bases outside the gene matches. Germline V gene lookup returns CDR1 LNHNV and CDR2 YYDKDF (reference sequence). CDR3 nucleotide sequence: TGTGCCACCAGCGGTGGAAGAGGGGGCAATGAAAAACTGTTTTTT. Translating gives CATSGGRGGNEKLFF.

The chain recombines TRBV5-1 with TRBJ1-3; D is unclear. The CDR3 length is 17 residues. The germline gives CDR1 SGHRS, CDR2 YFSETQ. V was cut by 0 bases and J by 0 bases, with 13 bases left in between. CDR3 sequence (DNA): TGCGCCAGCAGCTTGGGGGCGTCCGACCGCTCTGGAAACACCATATATTTT. It codes for CASSLGASDRSGNTIYF.

This chain uses TRBV11-2 with TRBJ2-7; D is possibly TRBD1 (5 bases). The CDR3 consists of 15 residues. Trimming took 5 bases from V and 6 from J, leaving 20 bases between them. Germline CDR1 SGHAT, CDR2 FQNNGV. CDR3 in amino acids: CASSGTGAGRGEQYF. CDR3 DNA sequence: TGTGCCAGCAGCGGAACAGGCGCCGGCCGCGGCGAGCAGTACTTC.

The chain recombines TRBV11-2 with TRBJ2-2, with TRBD2 identical over 7 bases. V dropped 6 bases and J dropped 8; count of bases not matched to a gene: 6. Germline CDR1 is SGHAT and CDR2 is FQNNGV. CDR3 length: 13 residues. CDR3 in amino acids: CASSPSGGGELFF. CDR3 nucleotide sequence: TGTGCCAGCAGTCCTTCGGGGGGAGGGGAGCTGTTTTTT.

The CDR3: CASSPGGIADTQYF. CDR3 nucleotides: TGTGCCAGCAGCCCGGGGGGCATCGCAGATACGCAGTATTTT. The V gene is TRBV28, the J gene TRBJ2-3; D might be TRBD2 (7 bases). CDR1 and CDR2 (germline): MDHEN, SYDVKM. The CDR3 is 14 amino acids. Trimming left V 6 bases short and J 4 bases short, with 14 bases between.

The gene calls are TRBV19 and TRBJ1-5, with TRBD1 as a possible D gene (6 bases). Germline CDR1 LNHDA, CDR2 SQIVND (reference sequence). Trimming removed 4 bases at V and 0 bases at J, with 10 bases between. CDR3 size: 15 residues. Here the CDR3 reads CASSSYRVSNQPQHF. The CDR3 region has the DNA TGTGCCAGTAGTAGCTACAGGGTTAGCAATCAGCCCCAGCATTTT.

V and J are TRBV9 and TRBJ2-7; 10 nucleotides line up with TRBD1. Germline V CDR1 and CDR2: SGDLS, YYNGEE. CDR3 length: 14 amino acids. The junction had 7 bases not matched to a gene; V was cut back by 4 bases and J by 6 bases. CDR3 sequence reads: CASSPWTGGFEQYF. In nucleotides, the CDR3 is TGTGCCAGCAGCCCTTGGACAGGGGGTTTCGAGCAGTACTTC.

The chain is built from TRBV11-2 and TRBJ2-7, with D possibly matching TRBD1 (6 bases). The V end lost 1 base, the J end lost 3 bases, and 13 bases lay between the germline ends. The CDR3 has 15 residues. The germline CDR1 and CDR2 sequences are SGHAT and FQNNGV. The CDR3 loop reads CASSLAPGAGYEQYF. CDR3 nucleotide sequence: TGTGCCAGCAGCTTAGCCCCAGGGGCAGGCTACGAGCAGTACTTC.

The V call is TRBV7-8, the J call TRBJ1-3, with 9 bases matching TRBD1. V was clipped by 9 bases and J by 2 bases; unmatched bases: 8. This CDR3 has 15 residues. Germline CDR1 reads SGHVS; CDR2 reads FQNEAQ. CDR3 DNA sequence: TGTGCCAGTAGCATAAACAGGGGGCCTGGAAACACCATATATTTT. Translating gives CASSINRGPGNTIYF.

The chain carries TRBV30 and TRBJ1-6; possible D gene TRBD1, 5 bases. V gave up 2 bases and J gave up 8 bases, with 13 bases separating them. The CDR3 is 14 residues long. Germline CDR1 GTSNPN, CDR2 SVGIG (reference sequence). In DNA form, the CDR3 reads TGTGCCTGGAGTCAAGGAGCAGGGCATTCACCCCTCCACTTT. The encoded protein is CAWSQGAGHSPLHF.

This sequence joins TRBV11-2 and TRBJ1-1, with D uncertain. This CDR3 has 13 residues. The V end lost 0 bases, the J end lost 3 bases, and 5 bases lay between the germline ends. CDR1 is SGHAT, CDR2 FQNNGV, per germline. The CDR3 nucleotides are TGTGCCAGCAGCTTAGATATAGACACTGAAGCTTTCTTT. It translates to CASSLDIDTEAFF.

The V gene is TRBV7-9, the J gene TRBJ2-5, with D possibly matching TRBD1 (6 bases). V was shortened by 2 bases and J by 1 base, with 14 bases between the two germline ends. Per germline, CDR1 SEHNR and CDR2 FQNEAQ (reference sequence). The CDR3 length is 16 residues. The CDR3 nucleotides read TGTGCCAGCAGCTTATCAGGGGTTTTGAGCCAAGAGACCCAGTACTTC. Protein product: CASSLSGVLSQETQYF.

The chain uses TRBV7-9 and TRBJ1-5; TRBD1 matches 7 bases. The CDR3 runs 18 residues. J gave up 0 bases and V 7 bases, and 15 bases lay outside the gene matches. Germline CDR1 reads SEHNR; CDR2 reads FQNEAQ (reference sequence). The CDR3 loop is CASTLGNPGTDSNQPQHF. In DNA, the CDR3 is TGTGCCAGCACCCTAGGGAACCCCGGGACAGATAGCAATCAGCCCCAGCATTTT.

The chain couples TRBV6-6 to TRBJ2-3; D not certain. The V gene's germline CDR1 is MNHNY and CDR2 SVGAGI (reference sequence). The CDR3 runs 12 residues. Trimming removed 4 bases at V and 4 bases at J, with 6 bases between. The CDR3 loop reads CASSFSADTQYF. CDR3 coding DNA: TGTGCCAGCAGTTTTTCCGCAGATACGCAGTATTTT.

This clone turned up a few times. The chain links TRBV28 to TRBJ2-2; 14 bases align to TRBD2. The CDR3 consists of 16 residues. The V gene end was trimmed by 7 bases and the J gene end by 7 bases; junction bases not matched to a gene: 8. CDR1 is MDHEN and CDR2 is SYDVKM in the germline V gene. The CDR3 bases are TGTGCCAGCACCTACGGACTAGCGGGAGGAAGCGGGGAGCTGTTTTTT. Amino acids: CASTYGLAGGSGELFF.

Here the CDR3 DNA reads TGCAGTGCTAGTTCACATTACGAGCAGTACTTC. It encodes CSASSHYEQYF. The chain has TRBV20-1 and TRBJ2-7; no clear D. The CDR3 length is 11 residues. Trimming shortened V by 3 bases and J by 4 bases, and 7 bases separated the two germline ends. Germline CDR1 reads DFQATT; CDR2 reads SNEGSKA (reference sequence).

The chain joins TRBV4-1 to TRBJ2-4, with 7 bases fitting TRBD1. Germline lookup yields CDR1 MGHRA and CDR2 YSYEKL. V lost 5 bases and J lost 0; bases outside the gene matches: 10. The CDR3 runs 17 residues. For the CDR3, the DNA is TGCGCCAGCAGCGAACGACCGGGACAGCTAGCCAAAAACATTCAGTACTTC. It codes for CASSERPGQLAKNIQYF.

DNA for the CDR3: TGCGCCAGCAGCTTAGCAGGGTCAAATGAGCAGTTCTTC. Translation: CASSLAGSNEQFF. The chain joins TRBV5-1 to TRBJ2-1, with a tentative D call TRBD1 (5 bases). V dropped 2 bases and J dropped 7 bases, with 10 bases sitting between them. CDR3 size: 13 residues. From germline, CDR1 is SGHRS and CDR2 YFSETQ.

The chain links TRBV30 to TRBJ1-6; D gene unclear. The germline V gene encodes CDR1 GTSNPN and CDR2 SVGIG (reference sequence). Trimming stripped 0 bases from V and 6 bases from J, with 9 bases between. The CDR3 is made up of 14 amino acids. In DNA, the CDR3 is TGTGCCTGGAGTGTATACGGCGGTAATTCACCCCTCCACTTT. It is translated as CAWSVYGGNSPLHF. Full variable domain (missing parts from reference TRBV30 and TRBJ1-6): SQTIHQWPATLVQPVGSPLSLECTVEGTSNPNLYWYRQAAGRGLQLLFYSVGIGQISSEVPQNLSASRPQDRQFILSSKKLLLSDSGFYLCAWSVYGGNSPLHFGNGTRLTVT.

V is TRBV11-3 and J is TRBJ2-3; 10 positions agree with TRBD1. The CDR3 consists of 14 residues. J was trimmed by 4 bases and V by 5 bases; bases with no gene match: 3. Germline lookup yields CDR1 SGHNT and CDR2 YENEEA. The CDR3 reads CASSRDRGADTQYF. The CDR3 DNA is TGTGCCAGCAGCCGGGACAGGGGAGCAGATACGCAGTATTTT.